These T cell receptor beta chains were read from a single sample in a study of blood T cell repertoires in COVID-19. Sequenced by immunoSEQ multiplex PCR; TCRdb stores in-frame clones only, minus some. The sample includes about 270,000 clones, roughly 86% of them seen just once. What was sequenced was peripheral blood. The source of these receptors is a middle-aged man with active or convalescent COVID-19. The conserved cysteine and the conserved F or W are not part of the CDR3 here. A D gene is named only where the DNA matches it firmly.

j_call	d_call	v_call	cdr3_aa
TRBJ2-3	NA	TRBV7-9	ASSLGRTSTDTQY
TRBJ1-2	NA	TRBV9	ASSVVDSSSYGYT
TRBJ1-3	NA	TRBV15	ATSRRQDLLSGNTIY
TRBJ1-1	NA	TRBV6-5	ASHTPPGTLRAF
TRBJ2-7	TRBD1	TRBV2	ASRGGTGAYEQY
TRBJ1-4	NA	TRBV10-3	AISESAGGFEKLF
TRBJ2-2	NA	TRBV29-1	SVELAGPGELF
TRBJ1-4	NA	TRBV25-1	ASANLRGGATNEKLF
TRBJ1-1	NA	TRBV5-1	ASSLSPNTEAF
TRBJ1-1	NA	TRBV5-6	ASSLIDRQNTEAF
TRBJ1-2	NA	TRBV14	ASSQDQGRAEGYT
TRBJ2-3	NA	TRBV10-1	ASSDSATMTITDTQY
TRBJ2-2	TRBD1	TRBV7-7	ASSLGDRANTGELF
TRBJ2-5	TRBD1	TRBV24-1	ATSQTGGGGETQY
TRBJ1-5	NA	TRBV10-2	ASSEPQGLTQH
TRBJ1-2	TRBD1	TRBV13	ASSRQGMGYT
TRBJ2-3	NA	TRBV2	ASSEASSRVSTDTQY
TRBJ2-1	TRBD1	TRBV7-2	ASSLVGTGFNEQF
TRBJ1-6	TRBD1	TRBV27	ASSLSQSQGGNSPLH
TRBJ2-3	TRBD2	TRBV5-4	ASSVGLAGLTDTQY
TRBJ1-5	NA	TRBV6-5	ASSYSAGAKQPQH
TRBJ2-5	NA	TRBV30	AWSVGRVETQY
TRBJ2-2	TRBD1	TRBV7-3	ASSLTEGTGNTGELF
TRBJ2-3	NA	TRBV5-1	ASSAQVGLDTQY